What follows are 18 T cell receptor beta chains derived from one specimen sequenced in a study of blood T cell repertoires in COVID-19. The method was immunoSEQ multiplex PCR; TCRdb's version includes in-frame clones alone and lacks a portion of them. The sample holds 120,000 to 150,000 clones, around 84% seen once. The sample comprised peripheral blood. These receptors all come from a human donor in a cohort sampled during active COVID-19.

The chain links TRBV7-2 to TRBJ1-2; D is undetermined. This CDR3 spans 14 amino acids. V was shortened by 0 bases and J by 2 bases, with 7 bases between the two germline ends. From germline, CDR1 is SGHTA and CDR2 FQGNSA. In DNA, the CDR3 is TGTGCCAGCAGCTTAGCGCTACCGAACTATGGCTACACCTTC. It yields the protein CASSLALPNYGYTF.

The CDR3 DNA reads TGCGCCAGCAGCTCTTCAAGCGTTAGCTCTGGAAACACCATATATTTT. The encoded protein is CASSSSSVSSGNTIYF. The J gene is TRBJ1-3, the V gene TRBV5-1; D gene ambiguous. V lost 3 bases to trimming and J lost 0 bases, with 13 bases between them. Germline lookup yields CDR1 SGHRS and CDR2 YFSETQ. The CDR3 sequence is 16 residues long.

CDR3 in DNA: TGTGCCAGCAGCTTGGATAGCGGGGGGAGGGAGCAGTTCTTC. Translating gives CASSLDSGGREQFF. The chain is built from TRBV7-2 and TRBJ2-1; TRBD2 matches at 10 bases. This CDR3 has 14 residues. The trim removed 3 bases at V and 10 bases at J, leaving 6 bases unmatched. Germline values: CDR1 SGHTA, CDR2 FQGNSA.

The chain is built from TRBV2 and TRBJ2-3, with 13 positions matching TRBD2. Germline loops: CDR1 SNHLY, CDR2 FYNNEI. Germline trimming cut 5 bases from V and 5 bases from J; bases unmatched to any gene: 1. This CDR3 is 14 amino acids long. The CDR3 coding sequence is TGTGCCAGCAGTTGGACTAGCGGGGGAGATACGCAGTATTTT. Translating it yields CASSWTSGGDTQYF.

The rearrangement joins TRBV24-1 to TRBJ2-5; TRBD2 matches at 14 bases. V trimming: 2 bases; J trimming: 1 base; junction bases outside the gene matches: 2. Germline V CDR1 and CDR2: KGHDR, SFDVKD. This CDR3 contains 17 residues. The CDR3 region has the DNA TGTGCCACCAGTGATTCTGGACTAGCGGGAGGCCAAGAGACCCAGTACTTC. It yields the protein CATSDSGLAGGQETQYF.

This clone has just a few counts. This CDR3 reads CAWRRGYNTGELFF. Here the CDR3 DNA reads TGTGCCTGGAGGAGGGGGTACAACACCGGGGAGCTGTTTTTT. V usage is TRBV30 and J usage is TRBJ2-2; weak D call: TRBD1 (6 bases). Germline assignment: CDR1 GTSNPN and CDR2 SVGIG (reference sequence). The CDR3 is made up of 14 amino acids. The V end lost 3 bases, the J end lost 2 bases, and 10 bases lay between the germline ends.

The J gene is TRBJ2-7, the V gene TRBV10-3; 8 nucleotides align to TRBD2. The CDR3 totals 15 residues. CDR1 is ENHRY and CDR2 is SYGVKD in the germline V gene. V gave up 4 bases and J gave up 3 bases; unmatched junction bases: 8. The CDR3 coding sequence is TGTGCCATCAGTGCGGGGGCGGGGGGCCACTACGAGCAGTACTTC. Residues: CAISAGAGGHYEQYF.

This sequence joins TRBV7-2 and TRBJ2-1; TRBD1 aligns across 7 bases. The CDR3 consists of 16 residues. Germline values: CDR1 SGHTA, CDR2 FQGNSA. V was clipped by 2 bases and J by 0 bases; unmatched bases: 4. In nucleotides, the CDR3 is TGTGCCAGCAGCTTATTAGGGGGCAGCTCCTACAATGAGCAGTTCTTC. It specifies CASSLLGGSSYNEQFF. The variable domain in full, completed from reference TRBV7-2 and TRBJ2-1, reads GAGVSQSPSNKVTEKGKDVELRCDPISGHTALYWYRQSLGQGLEFLIYFQGNSAPDKSGLPSDRFSAERTGGSVSTLTIQRTQQEDSAVYLCASSLLGGSSYNEQFFGPGTRLTVL.

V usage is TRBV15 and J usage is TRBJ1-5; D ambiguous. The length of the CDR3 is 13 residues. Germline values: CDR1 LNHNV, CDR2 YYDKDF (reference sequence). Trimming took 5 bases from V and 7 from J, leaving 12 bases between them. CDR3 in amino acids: CATSLEIGQPQHF. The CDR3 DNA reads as TGTGCCACCAGCTTAGAGATCGGGCAGCCCCAGCATTTT. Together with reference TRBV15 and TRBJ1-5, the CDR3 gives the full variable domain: DAMVIQNPRYQVTQFGKPVTLSCSQTLNHNVMYWYQQKSSQAPKLLFHYYDKDFNNEADTPDNFQSRRPNTSFCFLDIRSPGLGDTAMYLCATSLEIGQPQHFGDGTRLSIL.

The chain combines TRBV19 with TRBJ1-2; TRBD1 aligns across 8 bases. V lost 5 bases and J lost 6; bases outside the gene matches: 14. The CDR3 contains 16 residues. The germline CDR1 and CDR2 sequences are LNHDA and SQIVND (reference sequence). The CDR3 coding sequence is TGTGCCAGTAGTCCCCGGGACAGGCCCGAGGGAAATGGCTACACCTTC. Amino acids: CASSPRDRPEGNGYTF.

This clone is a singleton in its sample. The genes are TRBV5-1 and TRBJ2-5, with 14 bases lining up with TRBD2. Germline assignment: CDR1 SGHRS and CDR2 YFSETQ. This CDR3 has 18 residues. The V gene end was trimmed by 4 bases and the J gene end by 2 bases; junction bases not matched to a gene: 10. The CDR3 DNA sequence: TGCGCCAGCAGCCGGGGGACTAGCGGGAGAAGGAGGCAAGAGACCCAGTACTTC. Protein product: CASSRGTSGRRRQETQYF.

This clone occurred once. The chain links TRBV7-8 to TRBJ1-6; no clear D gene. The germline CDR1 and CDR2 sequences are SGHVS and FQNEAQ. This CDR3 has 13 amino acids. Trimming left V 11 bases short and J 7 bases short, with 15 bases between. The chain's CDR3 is CASCGSTNSPLHF. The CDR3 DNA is TGTGCCTCCTGCGGCAGCACAAATTCACCCCTCCACTTT.

The CDR3 here is CASSGPRRTPLAKNIQYF. The CDR3 coding sequence is TGTGCCAGCAGTGGTCCGCGGCGTACCCCTCTAGCCAAAAACATTCAGTACTTC. This chain connects TRBV6-1 to TRBJ2-4; D call uncertain. CDR3 length: 18 amino acids. Germline V lookup: CDR1 MNHNS, CDR2 SASEGT. V gave up 4 bases and J gave up 0 bases, with 19 bases separating them.

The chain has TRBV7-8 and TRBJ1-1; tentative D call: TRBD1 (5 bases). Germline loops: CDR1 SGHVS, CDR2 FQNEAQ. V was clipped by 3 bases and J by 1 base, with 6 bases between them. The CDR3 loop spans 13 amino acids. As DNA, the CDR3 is TGTGCCAGCAGCTTGACAGAGAACACTGAAGCTTTCTTT. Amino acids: CASSLTENTEAFF.

CDR3 amino acids: CASSPRQAYTF. CDR3 bases: TGTGCCAGCAGTCCGCGACAGGCCTACACCTTC. V gene TRBV12-3 or TRBV12-4 combines with J gene TRBJ1-2; a possible D gene is TRBD1 (6 bases). The CDR3 covers 11 residues. V was cut by 5 bases and J by 10 bases, with 11 bases left in between.

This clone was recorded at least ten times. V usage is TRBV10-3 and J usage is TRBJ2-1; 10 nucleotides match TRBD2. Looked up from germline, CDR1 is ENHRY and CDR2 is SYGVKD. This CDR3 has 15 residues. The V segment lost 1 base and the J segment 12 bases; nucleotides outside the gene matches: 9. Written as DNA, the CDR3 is TGTGCCATCAGTGAGTGGCCTAGCGGGAGCCACGGGCAGTTCTTC. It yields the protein CAISEWPSGSHGQFF.

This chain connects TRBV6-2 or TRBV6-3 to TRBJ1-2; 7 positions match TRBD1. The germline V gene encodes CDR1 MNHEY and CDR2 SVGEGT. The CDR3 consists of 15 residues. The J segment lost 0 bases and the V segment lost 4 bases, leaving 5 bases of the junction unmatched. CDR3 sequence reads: CASSSYRGANYGYTF. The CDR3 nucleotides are TGTGCCAGCAGTTCTTACAGGGGCGCTAACTATGGCTACACCTTC.

The CDR3 nucleotides read TGTGCCAGCAGCGTAGCGATAGCGAGCACAGATACGCAGTATTTT. Translation gives CASSVAIASTDTQYF. The V and J genes are TRBV9 and TRBJ2-3; D is possibly TRBD2 (5 bases). The germline gives CDR1 SGDLS, CDR2 YYNGEE. CDR3 length: 15 amino acids. Trimming stripped 0 bases from V and 0 bases from J, with 8 bases between.